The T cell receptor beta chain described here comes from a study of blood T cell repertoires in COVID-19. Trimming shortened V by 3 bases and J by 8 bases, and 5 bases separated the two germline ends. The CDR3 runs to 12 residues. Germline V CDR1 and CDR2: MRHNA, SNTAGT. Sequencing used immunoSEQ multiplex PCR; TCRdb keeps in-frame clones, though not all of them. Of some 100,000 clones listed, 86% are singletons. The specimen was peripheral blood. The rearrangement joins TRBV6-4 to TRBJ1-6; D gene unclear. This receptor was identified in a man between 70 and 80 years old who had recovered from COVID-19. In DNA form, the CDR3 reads TGTGCCAGCAGTGATGGAGATTCACCCCTCCACTTT. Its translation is CASSDGDSPLHF.